The next 22 T cell receptor beta chains were all read from a single sample in a study of beta chain features in type 1 diabetes. Notes on the study in general: Moderately but significantly shorter TCRB CDR3s were found in Type 1 diabetes patients in all four CD4+ subsets.

Of the isolated RNA, all was reverse transcribed, and so the sequenced material was expressed TCRB transcripts. Only in-frame clones appear in the TCRdb table, and some are missing; sequencing was by immunoSEQ multiplex PCR. Among 600,000 to 700,000 clones listed, around an eighth were seen once. These receptors' targets are unknown. The sequencing sample was made of naive CD4+ T cells from blood. The receptor set was obtained from a man between 25 and 39 years old with type 1 diabetes.

This clone occurred a few times. The genes are TRBV6-6 and TRBJ2-3; the D is unclear. Germline V lookup: CDR1 MNHNY, CDR2 SVGAGI (reference sequence). The CDR3 covers 14 residues. The V end lost 10 bases, the J end lost 0 bases, and 14 bases lay between the germline ends. The CDR3 here is CATRTTASTDTQYF. The DNA of the CDR3 is TGTGCCACCAGAACTACCGCTAGCACAGATACGCAGTATTTT.

The gene calls are TRBV9 and TRBJ1-4, with D tentatively TRBD1 (6 bases). V was clipped by 3 bases and J by 4 bases, with 16 bases between them. The length of the CDR3 is 16 residues. Germline V gene data show CDR1 as SGDLS and CDR2 as YYNGEE. The CDR3 loop reads CASSAHLTGNNEKLFF. DNA for the CDR3: TGTGCCAGCAGCGCCCATCTCACAGGGAATAATGAAAAACTGTTTTTT.

The genes are TRBV7-2 and TRBJ1-4; D is unresolved. Germline CDR1 reads SGHTA; CDR2 reads FQGNSA. There are 15 residues in the CDR3. The germline V and J ends were trimmed by 5 bases and 8 bases, with 18 bases remaining between them. As DNA, the CDR3 is TGTGCCAGCAGCCCACAGTGGCGTAAAGAGGAAAAACTGTTTTTT. This translates into CASSPQWRKEEKLFF.

The chain carries TRBV19 and TRBJ2-1; D may be TRBD1 (5 bases). This CDR3 comprises 15 residues. Germline loops: CDR1 LNHDA, CDR2 SQIVND (reference sequence). V gave up 8 bases and J gave up 1 base, with 15 bases separating them. CDR3 amino acids: CASGDSALSYNEQFF. Here the CDR3 DNA reads TGTGCCAGTGGAGACAGCGCCCTATCCTACAATGAGCAGTTCTTC.

This clone occurred a few times. This chain connects TRBV29-1 to TRBJ2-6, with 8 bases matching TRBD1. The CDR3 is 14 amino acids. CDR1 is SQVTM and CDR2 is ANQGSEA in the germline V gene. Germline trimming cut 4 bases from V and 2 bases from J; bases unmatched to any gene: 1. CDR3 residues: CSVVQGAGANVLTF. CDR3 sequence (DNA): TGCAGCGTTGTACAGGGGGCTGGGGCCAACGTCCTGACTTTC.

This clone was picked up a small number of times. The chain joins TRBV13 to TRBJ2-7; D assignment may be TRBD1 or TRBD2 (6 bases each). The CDR3 consists of 14 residues. The ends were cut back, 1 base at V and 1 base at J, with 8 bases in the middle. Germline loops: CDR1 PRHDT, CDR2 FYEKMQ (reference sequence). In DNA form, the CDR3 reads TGTGCCAGCAGCTTAGCGGGGGCTTCCTACGAGCAGTACTTC. It specifies CASSLAGASYEQYF.

This clone appeared a few times. V is TRBV28 and J is TRBJ2-4; a possible D gene is TRBD1 (6 bases). The V end lost 6 bases, the J end lost 7 bases, and 16 bases lay between the germline ends. The germline gives CDR1 MDHEN, CDR2 SYDVKM. The CDR3 extends over 14 amino acids. DNA of the CDR3: TGTGCCAGCAGCTCTACAGGGAATGGCAACATTCAGTACTTC. Encoded protein: CASSSTGNGNIQYF.

The rearrangement uses TRBV29-1 and TRBJ1-4, with D unresolved. Germline lookup yields CDR1 SQVTM and CDR2 ANQGSEA. The length of the CDR3 is 13 residues. V was cut by 0 bases and J by 6 bases, with 8 bases left in between. DNA for the CDR3: TGCAGCGTTGAAGAGGCAGAAGATGAAAAACTGTTTTTT. Translated, it gives CSVEEAEDEKLFF.

This clone was seen only a few times. This chain links TRBV11-2 with TRBJ1-4, with D hard to call. The V and J ends lost 5 bases and 7 bases respectively, with 14 bases between them. Germline assignment: CDR1 SGHAT and CDR2 FQNNGV. The CDR3 is made up of 14 amino acids. The CDR3 protein is CASSPIGRAEKLFF. For the CDR3, the DNA is TGTGCCAGCAGCCCCATCGGCCGAGCTGAAAAACTGTTTTTT.

The sample holds a few counts of this clone. The J gene is TRBJ1-1, the V gene TRBV9; D remains ambiguous. With 5 bases removed from V and 0 bases from J, the gap between germline ends came to 5 bases. CDR3 size: 12 residues. From germline, CDR1 is SGDLS and CDR2 YYNGEE. DNA of the CDR3: TGTGCCAGCAGGCGGTTGAACACTGAAGCTTTCTTT. Translation: CASRRLNTEAFF.

The gene calls are TRBV7-3 and TRBJ2-2, with no clear D. This CDR3 has 13 amino acids. Germline V gene data show CDR1 as SGHTA and CDR2 as FQGTGA. V lost 4 bases to trimming and J lost 1 base, with 4 bases between them. This CDR3 is CASSSKNTGELFF. DNA of the CDR3: TGTGCCAGCAGCTCAAAGAACACCGGGGAGCTGTTTTTT.

Turning to this clone: The sample contains more than one DNA sequence encoding this CDR3. V is TRBV7-9 and J is TRBJ1-3, with no clear D. The CDR3 length is 13 residues. Germline assignment: CDR1 SEHNR and CDR2 FQNEAQ (reference sequence). Trimming left V 5 bases short and J 0 bases short, with 5 bases between. CDR3 nucleotide sequence: TGTGCCAGCAGCCTGGGCTCTGGAAACACCATATATTTT. Protein product: CASSLGSGNTIYF.

This clone was observed once. The rearrangement uses TRBV15 and TRBJ2-3; TRBD2 agrees at 10 bases. The CDR3 totals 17 residues. J lost 6 bases, V lost 0 bases, and 9 bases had no gene match. Germline CDR1 LNHNV, CDR2 YYDKDF (reference sequence). Written as DNA, the CDR3 is TGTGCCACCAGCAGAGAAGTTCTAGCGGGGGCCGGTGATACGCAGTATTTT. Translation: CATSREVLAGAGDTQYF.

The chain is built from TRBV29-1 and TRBJ2-2; 7 bases line up with TRBD2. Germline assignment: CDR1 SQVTM and CDR2 ANQGSEA. The CDR3 contains 14 residues. With 3 bases clipped from V and 5 bases from J, the junction kept 6 bases outside the gene matches. CDR3 in amino acids: CSVDGPGGTGELFF. In DNA form, the CDR3 reads TGCAGCGTTGACGGCCCGGGGGGAACCGGGGAGCTGTTTTTT.

This clone was seen more than once but under ten times. This chain connects TRBV4-3 to TRBJ1-2; no clear D. This CDR3 has 15 residues. Trimming removed 0 bases from V and 8 bases from J, with 16 bases in between. Germline loops: CDR1 LGHNA, CDR2 YSLEER. This CDR3 reads CASSQDILSGQGYTF. The CDR3 DNA follows: TGCGCCAGCAGCCAAGACATCCTTTCGGGTCAAGGCTACACCTTC.

The V and J genes are TRBV15 and TRBJ2-7; the match to TRBD1 covers 8 bases. The germline V gene has CDR1 LNHNV and CDR2 YYDKDF (reference sequence). The CDR3 contains 15 residues. The junction had 7 bases not matched to a gene; V was cut back by 5 bases and J by 1 base. CDR3 in amino acids: CATSLDRGQSYEQYF. The DNA of the CDR3 is TGTGCCACCAGCCTCGACAGGGGTCAATCCTACGAGCAGTACTTC.

This clone has just a few counts. The V call is TRBV13, the J call TRBJ1-5; no definite D call. Per germline, CDR1 PRHDT and CDR2 FYEKMQ (reference sequence). This CDR3 has 13 residues. The germline V and J ends were trimmed by 5 bases and 7 bases, with 12 bases remaining between them. The CDR3 spells CASSKDGIQPQHF. The DNA for the CDR3 is TGTGCCAGCAGCAAGGACGGAATCCAGCCCCAGCATTTT.

The V gene is TRBV5-4, the J gene TRBJ2-1, with 8 bases fitting TRBD1. This CDR3 region has 16 residues. Looked up from germline, CDR1 is SGHNT and CDR2 is YYREEE (reference sequence). V was pared by 0 bases and J by 1 base, with 3 bases of the junction left unmatched. CDR3 sequence reads: CASSLGQGASYNEQFF. Here the CDR3 DNA reads TGTGCCAGCAGCTTGGGGCAGGGGGCTTCCTACAATGAGCAGTTCTTC.

This sequence joins TRBV5-6 and TRBJ1-2; 8 positions match TRBD1. Germline V lookup: CDR1 SGHDT, CDR2 YYEEEE. The CDR3 spans 13 residues. J was trimmed by 8 bases and V by 4 bases; bases with no gene match: 7. The CDR3 loop is CASSQTGEGGYTF. CDR3 DNA: TGTGCCAGCAGCCAGACAGGGGAGGGCGGCTACACCTTC.

In its sample, this clone was seen a few times. This chain uses TRBV9 with TRBJ2-5; 8 bases agree with TRBD2. CDR3 length: 15 residues. From germline, CDR1 is SGDLS and CDR2 YYNGEE. V shed 0 bases, J shed 9 bases, and the junction held 10 bases outside the gene matches. The CDR3 nucleotides read TGTGCCAGCAGCGTAGGCGGTACGACTAGCGCGGCCCAGTACTTC. Translating it yields CASSVGGTTSAAQYF.

The gene calls are TRBV7-2 and TRBJ2-3; possibly TRBD1 for D (5 bases). V was trimmed by 1 base and J by 4 bases, leaving 9 bases between them. CDR3 length: 14 residues. Germline V lookup: CDR1 SGHTA, CDR2 FQGNSA. The CDR3 DNA sequence: TGTGCCAGCAGCTTAGGGGGCGCGGCAGATACGCAGTATTTT. This encodes CASSLGGAADTQYF.

This clone has just one count. V and J are TRBV13 and TRBJ1-1, with D possibly matching TRBD1 (6 bases). Germline V CDR1 and CDR2: PRHDT, FYEKMQ (reference sequence). The CDR3 sequence is 15 residues long. Trimming left V 6 bases short and J 2 bases short, with 16 bases between. CDR3 in amino acids: CASSPRGTPNTEAFF. CDR3 nucleotides: TGTGCCAGCAGTCCTCGGGGGACACCAAACACTGAAGCTTTCTTT.